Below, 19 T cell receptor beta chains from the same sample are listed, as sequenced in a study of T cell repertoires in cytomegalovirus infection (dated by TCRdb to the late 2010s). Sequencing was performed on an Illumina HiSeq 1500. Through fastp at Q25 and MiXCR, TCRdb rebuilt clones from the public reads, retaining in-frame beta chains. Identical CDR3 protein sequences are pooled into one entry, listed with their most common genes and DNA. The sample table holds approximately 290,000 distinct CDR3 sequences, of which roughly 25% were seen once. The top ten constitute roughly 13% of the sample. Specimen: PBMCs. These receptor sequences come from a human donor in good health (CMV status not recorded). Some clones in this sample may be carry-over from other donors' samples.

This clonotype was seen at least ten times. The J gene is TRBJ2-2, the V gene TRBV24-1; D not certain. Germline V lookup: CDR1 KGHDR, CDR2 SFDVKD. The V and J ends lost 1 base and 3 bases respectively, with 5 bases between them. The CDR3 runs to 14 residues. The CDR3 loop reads CATSDLADTGELFF. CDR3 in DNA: TGTGCCACCAGTGATTTAGCTGACACCGGGGAGCTGTTTTTT.

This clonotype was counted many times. CDR3 bases: TGTGCCAGCAGCCTAGGGGGCGCGGGAGAGACCCAGTACTTC. Its translation: CASSLGGAGETQYF. The chain carries TRBV7-2 and TRBJ2-5; 7 bases line up with TRBD1. V lost 5 bases to trimming and J lost 4 bases; unmatched junction nucleotides: 7. The CDR3 has 14 residues. In germline, CDR1 is SGHTA, CDR2 FQGNSA.

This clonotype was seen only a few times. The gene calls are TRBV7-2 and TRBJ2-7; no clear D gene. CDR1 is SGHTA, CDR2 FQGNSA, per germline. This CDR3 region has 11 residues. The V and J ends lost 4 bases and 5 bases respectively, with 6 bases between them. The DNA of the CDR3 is TGTGCCAGCAGCTCAGGCCACGAGCAGTACTTC. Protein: CASSSGHEQYF.

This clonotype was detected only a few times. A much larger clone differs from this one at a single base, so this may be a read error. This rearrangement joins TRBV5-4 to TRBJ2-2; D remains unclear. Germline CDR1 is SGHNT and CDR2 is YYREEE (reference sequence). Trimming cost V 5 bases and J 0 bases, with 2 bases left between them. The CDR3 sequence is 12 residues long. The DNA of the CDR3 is TGTGCCAGCAGGCCGAACACCGGGGAGCTGTTTTTT. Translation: CASRPNTGELFF.

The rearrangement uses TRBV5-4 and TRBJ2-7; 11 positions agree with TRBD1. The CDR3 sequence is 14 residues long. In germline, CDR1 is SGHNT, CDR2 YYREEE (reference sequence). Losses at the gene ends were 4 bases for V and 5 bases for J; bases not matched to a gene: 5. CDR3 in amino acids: CASSPRTGGHEQYF. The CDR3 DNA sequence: TGTGCCAGCAGCCCCAGGACAGGGGGCCACGAGCAGTACTTC.

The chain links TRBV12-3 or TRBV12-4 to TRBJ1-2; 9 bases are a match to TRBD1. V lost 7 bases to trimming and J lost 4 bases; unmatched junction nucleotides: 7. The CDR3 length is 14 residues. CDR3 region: CASNPTGGGYGYTF. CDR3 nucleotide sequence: TGTGCCAGCAATCCCACAGGGGGCGGCTATGGCTACACCTTC.

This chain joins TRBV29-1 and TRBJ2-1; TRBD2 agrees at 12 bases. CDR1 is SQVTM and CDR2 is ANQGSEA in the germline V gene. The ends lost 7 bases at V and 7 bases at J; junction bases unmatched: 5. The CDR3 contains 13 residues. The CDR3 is CSGTSGALNEQFF. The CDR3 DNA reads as TGCAGCGGGACTAGCGGGGCCCTTAATGAGCAGTTCTTC.

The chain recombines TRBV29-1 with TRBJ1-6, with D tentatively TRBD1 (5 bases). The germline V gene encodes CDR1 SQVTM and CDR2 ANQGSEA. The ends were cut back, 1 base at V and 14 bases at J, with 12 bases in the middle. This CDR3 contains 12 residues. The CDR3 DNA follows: TGCAGCGTTGAAGGACCAGGAGGGGCCCTCCACTTT. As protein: CSVEGPGGALHF. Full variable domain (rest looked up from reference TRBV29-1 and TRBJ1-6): SAVISQKPSRDICQRGTSLTIQCQVDSQVTMMFWYRQQPGQSLTLIATANQGSEATYESGFVIDKFPISRPNLTFSTLTVSNMSPEDSSIYLCSVEGPGGALHFGNGTRLTVT.

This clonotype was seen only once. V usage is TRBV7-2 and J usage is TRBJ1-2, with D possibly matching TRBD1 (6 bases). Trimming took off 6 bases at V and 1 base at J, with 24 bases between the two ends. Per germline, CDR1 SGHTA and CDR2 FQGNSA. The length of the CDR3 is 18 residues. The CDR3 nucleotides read TGTGCCAGCAGTTTCTATCACGGGACACGACTTTTTAACTATGGCTACACCTTC. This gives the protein CASSFYHGTRLFNYGYTF.

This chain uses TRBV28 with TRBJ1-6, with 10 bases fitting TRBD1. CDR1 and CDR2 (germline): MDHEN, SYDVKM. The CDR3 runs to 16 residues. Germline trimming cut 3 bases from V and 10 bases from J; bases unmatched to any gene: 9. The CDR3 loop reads CASSLPGTGDRSPLHF. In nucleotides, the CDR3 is TGTGCCAGCAGTTTGCCTGGGACAGGGGATAGGTCACCCCTCCACTTT.

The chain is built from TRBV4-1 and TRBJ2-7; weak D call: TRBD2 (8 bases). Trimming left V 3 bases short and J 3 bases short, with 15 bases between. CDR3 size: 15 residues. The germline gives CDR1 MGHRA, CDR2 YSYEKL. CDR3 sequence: CASSQGQRENYEQYF. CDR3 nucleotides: TGCGCCAGCAGCCAGGGACAGCGGGAGAACTACGAGCAGTACTTC.

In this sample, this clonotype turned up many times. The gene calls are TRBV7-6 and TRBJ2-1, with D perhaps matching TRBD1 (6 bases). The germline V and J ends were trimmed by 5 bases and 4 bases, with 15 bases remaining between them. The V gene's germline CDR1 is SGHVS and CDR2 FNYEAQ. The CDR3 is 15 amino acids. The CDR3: CASSLRRQVYNEQFF. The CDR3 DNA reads TGTGCCAGCAGCCTTAGGAGACAGGTGTACAATGAGCAGTTCTTC.

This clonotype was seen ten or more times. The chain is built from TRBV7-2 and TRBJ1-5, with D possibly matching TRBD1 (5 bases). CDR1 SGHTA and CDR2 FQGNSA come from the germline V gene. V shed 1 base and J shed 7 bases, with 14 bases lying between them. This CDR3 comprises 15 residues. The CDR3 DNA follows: TGTGCCAGCAGCTTAGAGGCAGGGTTTGTGCAGCCCCAGCATTTT. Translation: CASSLEAGFVQPQHF.

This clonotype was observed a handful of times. The CDR3 loop is CASSLTGGNEKLFF. Here the CDR3 DNA reads TGTGCCAGCAGTTTGACGGGGGGGAATGAAAAACTGTTTTTT. This chain connects TRBV6-8 to TRBJ1-4; possible D gene TRBD1, 5 bases. The CDR3 consists of 14 residues. Trimming stripped 4 bases from V and 5 bases from J, with 11 bases between. From germline, CDR1 is MNHGY and CDR2 SAAAGT.

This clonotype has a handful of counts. The CDR3 protein is CASNPGTGFSTVQFF. The CDR3 DNA follows: TGTGCCAGCAACCCCGGGACAGGGTTTAGTACAGTGCAGTTCTTC. This chain connects TRBV27 to TRBJ2-1; 9 bases are a match to TRBD1. Germline V gene data show CDR1 as MNHEY and CDR2 as SMNVEV (reference sequence). With 7 bases clipped from V and 12 bases from J, the junction kept 16 bases outside the gene matches. The CDR3 is made up of 15 amino acids.

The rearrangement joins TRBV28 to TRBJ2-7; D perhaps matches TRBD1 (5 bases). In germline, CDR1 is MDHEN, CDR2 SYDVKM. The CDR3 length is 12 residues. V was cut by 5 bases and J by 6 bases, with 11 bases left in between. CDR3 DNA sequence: TGTGCCAGCAGTACAGGCCCCAGCGAGCAGTACTTC. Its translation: CASSTGPSEQYF.

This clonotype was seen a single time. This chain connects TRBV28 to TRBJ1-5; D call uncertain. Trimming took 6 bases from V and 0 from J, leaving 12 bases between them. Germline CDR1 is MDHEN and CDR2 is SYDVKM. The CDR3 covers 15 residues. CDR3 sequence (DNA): TGTGCCAGCAGCCCGACCGGGGTTAGCAATCAGCCCCAGCATTTT. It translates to CASSPTGVSNQPQHF.

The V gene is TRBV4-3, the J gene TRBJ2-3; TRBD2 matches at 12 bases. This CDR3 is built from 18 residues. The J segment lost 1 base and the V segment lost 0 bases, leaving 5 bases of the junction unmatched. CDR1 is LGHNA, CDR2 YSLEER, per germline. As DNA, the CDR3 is TGCGCCAGCAGCCAAGATAGACTAGCGGGAGTCGGCACAGATACGCAGTATTTT. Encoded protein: CASSQDRLAGVGTDTQYF.

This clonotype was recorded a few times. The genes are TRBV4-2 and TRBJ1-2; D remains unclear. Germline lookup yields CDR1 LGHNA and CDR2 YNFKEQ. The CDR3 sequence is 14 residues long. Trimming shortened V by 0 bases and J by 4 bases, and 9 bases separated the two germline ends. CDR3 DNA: TGTGCCAGCAGCCAAGAAAGGGATGTCTATGGCTACACCTTC. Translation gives CASSQERDVYGYTF.